This TCR beta chain was recovered during a study of cytomegalovirus exposure and HLA in healthy donors. The germline V and J ends were trimmed by 5 bases and 1 base, with 11 bases remaining between them. Germline V gives CDR1 SGHTA, CDR2 FQGTGA. The CDR3 length is 15 residues. On this clone itself: Its antigen is still unknown.

Study-level results: It was about 150 TCR beta chains that were listed as cytomegalovirus-associated.

The study ran its PCR with 60 Vbeta and 13 Jbeta primers. Clones were read by immunoSEQ multiplex PCR, and TCRdb kept only the in-frame ones, dropping some. The profile covers approximately 61,000 clones, with around 72% appearing a single time and roughly half taken by the ten largest. The chain is built from TRBV7-3 and TRBJ2-2, with D possibly TRBD2 on 6 matching bases. Sample: PBMCs. This receptor was obtained from a man aged 45-60 years in good health and CMV-seropositive. CDR3 sequence (DNA): TGTGCCAGCAGCCCCTGGGGGGAGAACACCGGGGAGCTGTTTTTT. Translated, it gives CASSPWGENTGELFF.